This entry lists 6 T cell receptor beta chains sequenced from one sample in a study of blood T cells in healthy people across ages. Primed by a sample-barcoded 5' primer and a J-beta primer mix, a second PCR proceeded for roughly 7 to 12 cycles. TCRdb passed the 5' RACE reads through MiXCR, listing each CDR3 protein once. The sample has roughly 800,000 distinct CDR3 sequences, 53% seen once. The sample comprised blood. All receptors come from a man of 80 years or more in good health.

This clonotype was recorded at least ten times. The chain is built from TRBV29-1 and TRBJ2-7, with 10 positions matching TRBD1. With 6 bases clipped from V and 3 bases from J, the junction kept 5 bases outside the gene matches. Germline-derived CDR1 and CDR2 are SQVTM and ANQGSEA. This CDR3 is 13 amino acids long. The CDR3 reads CSVSGTGVYEQYF. In nucleotides, the CDR3 is TGCAGCGTCTCCGGGACAGGGGTCTACGAGCAGTACTTC.

The chain is built from TRBV14 and TRBJ2-5; 9 bases map to TRBD2. This CDR3 is 21 amino acids long. Germline V gene data show CDR1 as SGHDN and CDR2 as FVKESK. V lost 1 base and J lost 0; bases outside the gene matches: 18. Here the CDR3 reads CASSQGFSGSTSRGYQETQYF. The CDR3 DNA reads as TGTGCCAGCAGCCAAGGGTTTAGCGGGAGTACGAGTCGAGGTTACCAAGAGACCCAGTACTTC. The whole variable domain, filled in from reference TRBV14 and TRBJ2-5, reads EAGVTQFPSHSVIEKGQTVTLRCDPISGHDNLYWYRRVMGKEIKFLLHFVKESKQDESGMPNNRFLAERTGGTYSTLKVQPAELEDSGVYFCASSQGFSGSTSRGYQETQYFGPGTRLLVL.

The genes are TRBV12-3 or TRBV12-4 and TRBJ2-5, with D uncertain. The DNA matches TRBJ2-1 better at its end, which makes the J call doubtful. This CDR3 contains 15 residues. CDR3 loop: CASSLRRSSQETQFF. The DNA for the CDR3 is TGTGCCAGCAGTTTAAGGCGCAGTTCCCAAGAGACCCAGTTCTTC.

A word on this clonotype: Sequence at one end of the junction differs from germline and may be a read error. The chain carries TRBV20-1 and TRBJ1-1, with D perhaps matching TRBD1 (6 bases). CDR1 is DFQATT, CDR2 SNEGSKA, per germline (reference sequence). The CDR3 spans 12 residues. In DNA, the CDR3 is TGCAGTGCTTCACAGGGAGGCACTGTAGCTTTCTTT. Encoded protein: CSASQGGTVAFF.

The chain has TRBV7-8 and TRBJ2-5; perhaps TRBD1 as D (6 bases). This CDR3 is 14 amino acids long. CDR1 SGHVS and CDR2 FQNEAQ come from the germline V gene. V lost 4 bases and J 5 bases, leaving 14 bases between the germline ends. The CDR3 reads CASSSQDRRETQYF. The CDR3 coding sequence is TGTGCCAGCAGCTCACAAGACAGGCGGGAGACCCAGTACTTC.

J is TRBJ1-5 and V is TRBV7-9; D is unresolved. The length of the CDR3 is 14 residues. The V and J ends lost 5 bases and 2 bases respectively, with 10 bases between them. CDR1 and CDR2 from the germline V gene are SEHNR and FQNEAQ (reference sequence). The CDR3 region has the DNA TGTGCCAGCAGCCTGGCGGTTGGCAATCAGCCCCAGCATTTT. This sequence encodes CASSLAVGNQPQHF. The full variable domain, its missing parts supplied by reference TRBV7-9 and TRBJ1-5, is DTGVSQNPRHKITKRGQNVTFRCDPISEHNRLYWYRQTLGQGPEFLTYFQNEAQLEKSRLLSDRFSAERPKGSFSTLEIQRTEQGDSAMYLCASSLAVGNQPQHFGDGTRLSIL.